Listed below are T cell receptor beta chains from one sample, sequenced in a study of blood T cell repertoires in COVID-19. Profiled with immunoSEQ multiplex PCR; TCRdb holds only in-frame clones, not every one. In the table there are about 26,000 clones, about 84% of which are singletons. The sample consisted of peripheral blood. Receptors were obtained from a man between 45 and 60 years old with active or convalescent COVID-19. Both conserved end residues are part of each CDR3. A D gene is named only where the DNA matches it firmly. Expanded clones are given a class, and other clones once, few, many or no size at all.

abundance: once
d_gene: TRBD2
j_gene: TRBJ2-1
v_gene: TRBV6-2/TRBV6-3
CDR3aa: CASSPLAGGHKTYNEQFF
CDR3nt: TGTGCCAGCAGCCCACTAGCGGGGGGGCACAAAACCTACAATGAGCAGTTCTTC

abundance: .
d_gene: .
j_gene: TRBJ1-2
v_gene: TRBV5-5
CDR3aa: CASSLATGYGYTF
CDR3nt: TGTGCCAGCAGCTTGGCCACAGGCTATGGCTACACCTTC

abundance: .
d_gene: .
j_gene: TRBJ1-2
v_gene: TRBV30
CDR3aa: CAWMNRNYGYTF
CDR3nt: TGTGCCTGGATGAACAGAAACTATGGCTACACCTTC

abundance: .
d_gene: TRBD2
j_gene: TRBJ2-7
v_gene: TRBV6-1
CDR3aa: CASSETSGGAYEQYF
CDR3nt: TGTGCCAGCAGTGAGACTAGCGGGGGGGCCTACGAGCAGTACTTC

abundance: .
d_gene: .
j_gene: TRBJ1-5
v_gene: TRBV9
CDR3aa: CASSVGGGGFSNQPQHF
CDR3nt: TGTGCCAGCAGCGTAGGGGGCGGCGGCTTTAGCAATCAGCCCCAGCATTTT

abundance: .
d_gene: .
j_gene: TRBJ2-6
v_gene: TRBV19
CDR3aa: CASSMGALSSGANVLTF
CDR3nt: TGTGCCAGTAGTATGGGAGCCTTAAGCTCTGGGGCCAACGTCCTGACTTTC

abundance: .
d_gene: .
j_gene: TRBJ1-1
v_gene: TRBV9
CDR3aa: CASSPFNSLNTEAFF
CDR3nt: TGTGCCAGCAGCCCCTTTAACAGTTTGAACACTGAAGCTTTCTTT

abundance: .
d_gene: .
j_gene: TRBJ1-1
v_gene: TRBV2
CDR3aa: CASRGDWSPTEAFF
CDR3nt: TGTGCCAGCAGGGGAGACTGGAGTCCCACTGAAGCTTTCTTT

abundance: .
d_gene: .
j_gene: TRBJ1-1
v_gene: TRBV29-1
CDR3aa: CSVDLVRTEAFF
CDR3nt: TGCAGCGTTGATCTGGTCAGGACTGAAGCTTTCTTT

abundance: .
d_gene: TRBD1
j_gene: TRBJ2-3
v_gene: TRBV5-1
CDR3aa: CASSPAGTGGPDTQYF
CDR3nt: TGCGCCAGCAGCCCAGCCGGGACAGGGGGCCCAGATACGCAGTATTTT

abundance: .
d_gene: TRBD1
j_gene: TRBJ1-2
v_gene: TRBV14
CDR3aa: CASSPHRGKNYGYTF
CDR3nt: TGTGCCAGCAGCCCCCACAGGGGGAAAAACTATGGCTACACCTTC

abundance: .
d_gene: .
j_gene: TRBJ2-2
v_gene: TRBV21-1
CDR3aa: CASSKEVAGGSGELFF
CDR3nt: .

abundance: .
d_gene: TRBD2
j_gene: TRBJ2-7
v_gene: TRBV11-3
CDR3aa: CASSLGLAGVEQYF
CDR3nt: TGTGCCAGCAGCTTAGGGTTAGCGGGAGTGGAGCAGTACTTC

abundance: .
d_gene: .
j_gene: TRBJ1-3
v_gene: TRBV19
CDR3aa: CASSIDRGFGNTIYF
CDR3nt: TGTGCCAGTAGTATAGATCGGGGGTTCGGAAACACCATATATTTT

abundance: .
d_gene: TRBD2
j_gene: TRBJ2-7
v_gene: TRBV5-1
CDR3aa: CASSWGGGAYEQYF
CDR3nt: TGCGCCAGCAGCTGGGGCGGGGGGGCCTACGAGCAGTACTTC

abundance: .
d_gene: TRBD1
j_gene: TRBJ1-5
v_gene: TRBV19
CDR3aa: CASSRQGWDSNQPQHF
CDR3nt: TGTGCCAGTAGTAGACAGGGGTGGGATAGCAATCAGCCCCAGCATTTT

abundance: .
d_gene: .
j_gene: TRBJ1-3
v_gene: TRBV28
CDR3aa: CASSFPTSGNTIYF
CDR3nt: TGTGCCAGCAGTTTTCCGACATCTGGAAACACCATATATTTT

abundance: few
d_gene: TRBD1
j_gene: TRBJ2-2
v_gene: TRBV27
CDR3aa: CASSLRDRGQGTGELFF
CDR3nt: TGTGCCAGCAGCCTCCGGGACAGGGGTCAGGGAACCGGGGAGCTGTTTTTT

abundance: .
d_gene: .
j_gene: TRBJ2-5
v_gene: TRBV7-3
CDR3aa: CASSQSPQETQYF
CDR3nt: TGTGCCAGCAGCCAGTCCCCGCAAGAGACCCAGTACTTC

abundance: .
d_gene: .
j_gene: TRBJ2-7
v_gene: TRBV6-1
CDR3aa: CASSERSSGAPTYEQYF
CDR3nt: TGTGCCAGCAGCGAAAGAAGCTCGGGAGCCCCGACCTACGAGCAGTACTTC

abundance: .
d_gene: .
j_gene: TRBJ2-1
v_gene: TRBV10-3
CDR3aa: CAISESAARNEQFF
CDR3nt: TGTGCCATCAGTGAGTCGGCGGCGAGGAATGAGCAGTTCTTC

abundance: .
d_gene: TRBD1
j_gene: TRBJ1-5
v_gene: TRBV5-6
CDR3aa: CASSLGDRVQPQHF
CDR3nt: TGTGCCAGCAGCTTGGGGGACAGGGTTCAGCCCCAGCATTTT

abundance: .
d_gene: TRBD2
j_gene: TRBJ2-7
v_gene: TRBV7-8
CDR3aa: CASSSTSGRGYEQYF
CDR3nt: TGTGCCAGCAGCTCAACTAGCGGGAGGGGCTACGAGCAGTACTTC

abundance: .
d_gene: TRBD1
j_gene: TRBJ2-7
v_gene: TRBV18
CDR3aa: CASSPGRQGDHEQYF
CDR3nt: TGTGCCAGCTCACCAGGACGGCAGGGGGACCACGAGCAGTACTTC